This T cell receptor (beta chain) was documented in a study of blood T cell repertoires in COVID-19. Overall study: The study drew acute and convalescent COVID-19 samples from the United States, Italy and Spain.

Sequencing was performed with immunoSEQ multiplex PCR; in TCRdb, only in-frame clones are kept and a portion is missing. The profile shows 350,000 to 450,000 clones, 88% of them singletons. The sequenced sample was PBMCs or T cells enriched from blood (not recorded which). This clonotype was sampled from a young woman who had been exposed to COVID-19.

CDR3 sequence (DNA): TGTGCCAGCAGTTACTCAGGAGGGAATGAAAAACTGTTTTTT. Amino acid sequence: CASSYSGGNEKLFF. The chain joins TRBV6-5 to TRBJ1-4; D remains ambiguous. With 0 bases removed from V and 5 bases from J, the gap between germline ends came to 7 bases. The germline V gene encodes CDR1 MNHEY and CDR2 SVGAGI. There are 14 residues in the CDR3.